This T cell receptor beta chain is from a study of blood T cell repertoires in COVID-19. The overall study: Sources were T cells, B-cell-depleted T cells, or PBMCs; the material itself was cDNA or gDNA.

Original analysis: Counts of nucleated cells, estimated from reference gene primer amplification, were obtained. TCRdb's table, derived via immunoSEQ multiplex PCR, lists solely in-frame clones and lacks some. Clonal size and the V and J genes are those of that table, whereas D and trimming came from the DNA. Among under 85,000 clones listed, 75% to 90% were seen once. This CDR3 region has 19 residues. V lost 2 bases and J lost 5; bases outside the gene matches: 18. CDR1 and CDR2 from the germline V gene are LGHNA and YSLEER. The source is a man aged 60 to 69 with active or convalescent COVID-19. The sequencing sample was made of peripheral blood. The rearrangement joins TRBV4-3 to TRBJ2-5; 9 bases are shared with TRBD2. For the CDR3, the DNA is TGCGCCAGCAGCCAAAATCTGCGGCCGGATTTGCGGGGGGGGGAGACCCAGTACTTC. It codes for CASSQNLRPDLRGGETQYF.